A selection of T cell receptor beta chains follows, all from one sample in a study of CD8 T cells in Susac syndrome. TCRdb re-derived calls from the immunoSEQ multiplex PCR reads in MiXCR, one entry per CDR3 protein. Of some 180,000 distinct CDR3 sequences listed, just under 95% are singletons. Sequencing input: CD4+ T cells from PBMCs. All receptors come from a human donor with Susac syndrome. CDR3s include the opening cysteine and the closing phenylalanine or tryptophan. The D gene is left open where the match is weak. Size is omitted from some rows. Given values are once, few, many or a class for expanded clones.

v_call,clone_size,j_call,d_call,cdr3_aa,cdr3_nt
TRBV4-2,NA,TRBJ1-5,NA,CASSQPRGVMSNQPQHF,TGTGCCAGCAGCCAACCCCGGGGGGTCATGAGCAATCAGCCCCAGCATTTT
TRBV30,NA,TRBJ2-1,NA,CAWEGTSYNEQFF,TGTGCCTGGGAGGGGACTTCCTACAATGAGCAGTTCTTC
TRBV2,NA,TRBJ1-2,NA,CASSRPGHTEANYGYTF,TGTGCCAGCAGCCGACCGGGCCACACAGAGGCTAACTATGGCTACACCTTC
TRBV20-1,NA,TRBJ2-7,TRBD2,CSAGTTYEQYF,TGCAGTGCTGGGACTACCTACGAGCAGTACTTC
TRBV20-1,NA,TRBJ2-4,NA,CSARDNGGGKNIQYF,TGCAGTGCTAGAGATAACGGCGGAGGCAAAAACATTCAGTACTTC
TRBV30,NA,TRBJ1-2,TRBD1,CACRDRGSDGYTF,TGTGCCTGCCGGGACAGGGGCAGTGATGGCTACACCTTC
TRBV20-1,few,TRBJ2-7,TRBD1,CSARGSRGRVWQYF,TGCAGTGCTAGGGGTTCCAGGGGGCGCGTTTGGCAGTACTTC
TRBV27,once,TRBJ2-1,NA,CASSFPGRQGVNEQFF,TGTGCCAGCAGTTTCCCAGGGAGGCAGGGGGTCAATGAGCAGTTCTTC
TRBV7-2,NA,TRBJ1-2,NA,CASSRGQLGYTF,TGTGCCAGCAGCCGAGGACAGCTTGGCTACACCTTC
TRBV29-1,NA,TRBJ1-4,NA,CSVDAGVHEKLFF,TGCAGCGTTGATGCAGGGGTGCACGAAAAACTGTTTTTT
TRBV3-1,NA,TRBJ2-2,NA,CASSQQGYTGELFF,TGTGCCAGCAGCCAACAGGGCTACACCGGGGAGCTGTTTTTT
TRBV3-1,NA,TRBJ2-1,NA,CASSQEGQGRAGYNEQFF,TGTGCCAGCAGCCAAGAAGGGCAGGGCCGGGCGGGGTACAATGAGCAGTTCTTC
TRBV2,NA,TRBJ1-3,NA,CASSEALGDNTIYF,TGTGCCAGCAGTGAAGCGCTTGGGGATAACACCATATATTTT
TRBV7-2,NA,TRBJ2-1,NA,CASRMAGSYNEQFF,TGTGCCAGCAGGATGGCGGGATCTTACAATGAGCAGTTCTTC
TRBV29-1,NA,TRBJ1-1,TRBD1,CSVRTGGNAEAFF,TGCAGCGTGAGGACAGGGGGCAACGCTGAAGCTTTCTTT
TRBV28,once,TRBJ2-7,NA,CASSSPGVSYEQYF,TGTGCCAGCAGTTCGCCCGGGGTCTCCTACGAGCAGTACTTC
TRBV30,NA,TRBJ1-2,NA,CAWSFRTHNYGYTF,TGTGCCTGGAGTTTCCGGACTCATAACTATGGCTACACCTTC
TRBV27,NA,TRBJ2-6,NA,CASGTTASVLTF,TGTGCCAGCGGGACAACAGCGAGCGTCCTGACTTTC
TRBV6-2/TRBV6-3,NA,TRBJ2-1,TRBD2,CASSYSTSGNLGEQFF,TGTGCCAGCAGTTACTCGACTAGCGGGAATCTTGGAGAGCAGTTCTTC
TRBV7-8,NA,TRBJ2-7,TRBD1,CASSSRTGGSYEQYF,TGTGCCAGCAGCTCCAGGACAGGGGGGTCCTACGAGCAGTACTTC
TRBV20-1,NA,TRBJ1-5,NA,CSGWGGDQPQHF,TGCAGTGGTTGGGGCGGGGATCAGCCCCAGCATTTT
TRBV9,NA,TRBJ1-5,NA,CASSVEGRGNQPQHF,TGTGCCAGCAGCGTTGAGGGTCGGGGAAATCAGCCCCAGCATTTT
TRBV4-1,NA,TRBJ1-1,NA,CASSHPRSRTTEAFF,TGCGCCAGCAGCCATCCTAGGTCCAGGACCACTGAAGCTTTCTTT
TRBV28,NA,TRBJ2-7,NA,CASRSSDEQYF,TGTGCCAGCAGGTCTAGCGACGAGCAGTACTTC
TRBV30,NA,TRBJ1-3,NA,CAWSFETIYF,TGTGCCTGGAGTTTCGAAACCATATATTTT
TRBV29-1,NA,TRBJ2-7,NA,CSVDGDRAYEQYF,TGCAGCGTTGACGGCGACAGAGCCTACGAGCAGTACTTC
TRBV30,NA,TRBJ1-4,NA,CAWSVGGTNEKLFF,TGTGCCTGGAGTGTTGGGGGGACTAATGAAAAACTGTTTTTT
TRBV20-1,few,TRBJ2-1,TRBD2,CSASGLAEQFF,TGCAGTGCTAGTGGACTAGCGGAGCAGTTCTTC
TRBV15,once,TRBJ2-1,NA,CATSLDAESRF,TGTGCCACCAGCTTGGACGCCGAGAGTCGCTTC
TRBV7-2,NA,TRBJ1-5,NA,CASSLGETSNQPQHF,TGTGCCAGCAGCTTAGGGGAAACGAGCAATCAGCCCCAGCATTTT
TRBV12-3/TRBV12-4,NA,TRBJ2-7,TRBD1,CASSLGLRGNEQYF,TGTGCCAGCAGTTTAGGCCTCAGGGGGAACGAGCAGTACTTC
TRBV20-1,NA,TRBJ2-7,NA,CSARFPGSSYEQYF,TGCAGTGCTAGGTTCCCCGGGAGCTCCTACGAGCAGTACTTC
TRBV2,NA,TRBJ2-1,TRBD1,CASREGTGEVDEQFF,TGTGCCAGCAGGGAAGGGACAGGGGAAGTCGATGAGCAGTTCTTC
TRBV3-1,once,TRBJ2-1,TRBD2,CASSQGGRAAGRRSYNEQFF,TGTGCCAGCAGCCAAGGGGGTAGGGCAGCGGGACGCCGCTCCTACAATGAGCAGTTCTTC
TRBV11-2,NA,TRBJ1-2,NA,CASSLTPYGYTF,TGTGCCAGCAGCTTAACGCCGTATGGCTACACCTTC
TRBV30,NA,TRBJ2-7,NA,CAWMWQGQSDEQYF,TGTGCCTGGATGTGGCAGGGACAATCGGACGAGCAGTACTTC
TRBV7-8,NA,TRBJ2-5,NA,CASSSFFETQYF,TGTGCCAGCAGCTCCTTTTTCGAGACCCAGTACTTC
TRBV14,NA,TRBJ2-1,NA,CASSQEVQGWDEQFF,TGTGCCAGCAGCCAAGAGGTACAGGGTTGGGATGAGCAGTTCTTC
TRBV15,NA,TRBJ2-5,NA,CATSRELKETQYF,TGTGCCACCAGCAGAGAACTAAAAGAGACCCAGTACTTC
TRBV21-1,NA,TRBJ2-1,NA,CASSKIGTGEQFF,TGTGCCAGCAGCAAAATCGGGACGGGTGAGCAGTTCTTC
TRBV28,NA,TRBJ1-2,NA,CASSQIGGYTF,TGTGCCAGCAGCCAAATTGGAGGCTACACCTTC
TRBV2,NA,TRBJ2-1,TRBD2,CASSVRAGKVNEQFF,TGTGCCAGCAGTGTAAGAGCGGGGAAGGTTAATGAGCAGTTCTTC
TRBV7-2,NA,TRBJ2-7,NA,CASSLAADNSYEQYF,TGTGCCAGCAGCTTAGCTGCCGACAACTCCTACGAGCAGTACTTC
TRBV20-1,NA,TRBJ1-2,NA,CSAGTPYGYTF,TGCAGTGCCGGGACACCTTATGGCTACACCTTC
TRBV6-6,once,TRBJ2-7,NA,CASTNVGDTSSYEQYF,TGTGCCAGCACCAATGTTGGGGACACGAGCTCCTACGAGCAGTACTTC
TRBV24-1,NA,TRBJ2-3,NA,CATSDFRSTSRSTDTQYF,TGTGCCACCAGTGATTTCCGGTCGACTTCGCGTAGCACAGATACGCAGTATTTT
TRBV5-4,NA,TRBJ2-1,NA,CASSLDTGRANEQFF,TGTGCCAGCAGCTTGGATACAGGGCGGGCCAATGAGCAGTTCTTC
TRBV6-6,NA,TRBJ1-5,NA,CASSGGTGRNQPQHF,TGTGCCAGTAGCGGGGGCACAGGGAGGAATCAGCCCCAGCATTTT
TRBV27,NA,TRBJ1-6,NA,CASSKARSDSYNSPLHF,TGTGCCAGCAGTAAGGCGCGGTCCGACTCCTATAATTCACCCCTCCACTTT
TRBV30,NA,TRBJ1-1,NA,CAWSLGAEAFF,TGTGCCTGGAGTCTCGGTGCTGAAGCTTTCTTT
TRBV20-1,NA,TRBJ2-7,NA,CSARDGVYEQYF,TGCAGTGCTAGAGATGGGGTCTACGAGCAGTACTTC
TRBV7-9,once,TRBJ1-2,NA,CASRRSGAETINYGYTF,TGTGCCAGCAGACGAAGCGGTGCAGAGACTATAAACTATGGCTACACCTTC
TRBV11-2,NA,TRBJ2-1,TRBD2,CASSLSLAGQEQFF,TGTGCCAGCAGCTTGTCCCTAGCGGGACAGGAGCAGTTCTTC